The entry that follows covers one TCR beta chain sequence. Between the trimmed V and J ends, which lost 2 bases and 0 bases, there was a span of 7 bases. This CDR3 region has 14 residues. The germline V gene encodes CDR1 MDHEN and CDR2 SYDVKM. The sample belongs to a study of cytomegalovirus exposure and HLA in healthy donors. Overall study: One earlier analysis, a look at about 179 million T cells, found roughly 110 million unique TCR beta sequences. Ancestry clustering placed roughly four fifths of under 450 genotyped donors in the Caucasian-associated cluster.

Primers: 60 Vbeta forward and 13 Jbeta reverse. Clones were sequenced by immunoSEQ multiplex PCR, and TCRdb holds only the in-frame ones, with some missing. The sample contains approximately 200,000 clones, 79% of which appear only once. The clonotype comes from a woman aged 18-35 years in good health and CMV-seronegative. The rearrangement joins TRBV28 to TRBJ1-1; D is ambiguous. The sequenced sample was PBMCs. CDR3 sequence: CASSLTQLNTEAFF. The CDR3 nucleotides are TGTGCCAGCAGTTTAACACAGCTGAACACTGAAGCTTTCTTT.